The rows below give T cell receptor beta chains drawn from one sample of a study of blood T cell repertoires in COVID-19. The table came from immunoSEQ multiplex PCR; TCRdb's copy has only in-frame clones and leaves some out. The table shows 200,000 to 250,000 clones, with 87% occurring only once. The sample consisted of PBMCs or T cells enriched from blood (not recorded which). Every receptor here comes from a young man with acute COVID-19. Both conserved end residues are part of each CDR3. A D gene is named only where the DNA matches it firmly. Not every row has a clone size; where given, it reads once, few, many or a size class.

D,V,size,J,CDR3,DNA
TRBD1,TRBV25-1,.,TRBJ2-7,CASSSQDRAHEQYF,TGTGCCAGCAGTTCCCAGGACAGGGCCCACGAGCAGTACTTC
.,TRBV19,.,TRBJ2-7,CASSMKVAREQYF,TGTGCCAGTAGTATGAAAGTGGCTCGCGAGCAGTACTTC
.,TRBV3-1/TRBV3-2,few,TRBJ1-1,CASSSPGREAFF,TGTGCCAGCAGCTCCCCTGGGCGTGAAGCTTTCTTT
TRBD1,TRBV19,.,TRBJ1-5,CASSIRTGEYQPQHF,TGTGCCAGTAGTATTCGGACAGGGGAGTACCAGCCCCAGCATTTT
TRBD1,TRBV28,.,TRBJ1-4,CASSPDRAHEKLFF,TGTGCCAGCAGTCCCGACAGGGCTCACGAAAAACTGTTTTTT
TRBD2,TRBV10-1,.,TRBJ2-1,CASSGLRGLAGVSSYNEQFF,TGCGCCAGCAGTGGACTGAGGGGACTAGCGGGTGTCAGCTCCTACAATGAGCAGTTCTTC
TRBD1,TRBV11-2,.,TRBJ1-3,CASSLTGGSGNTIYF,TGTGCCAGCAGCTTGACAGGGGGCTCTGGAAACACCATATATTTT
TRBD2,TRBV28,.,TRBJ2-3,CASSLFTSGDTDTQYF,TGTGCCAGCAGTTTATTTACTAGCGGGGACACAGATACGCAGTATTTT
.,TRBV5-1,.,TRBJ1-2,CASSSMTGLYGYTF,TGCGCCAGCAGCTCAATGACAGGCCTCTATGGCTACACCTTC
.,TRBV28,.,TRBJ2-7,CASSLPKQGLVYEQYF,TGTGCCAGCAGTCTCCCAAAACAGGGATTGGTCTACGAGCAGTACTTC
TRBD1,TRBV3-1/TRBV3-2,once,TRBJ1-6,CASSPRDRDRGSPLHF,TGTGCCAGCAGTCCCCGGGACAGGGATAGAGGCTCACCCCTCCACTTT
.,TRBV5-4,.,TRBJ1-2,CASSPGEVLPDGYTF,TGTGCCAGCAGCCCTGGGGAGGTACTTCCGGATGGCTACACCTTC
.,TRBV4-1,.,TRBJ2-1,CASSQDKSGSYNNEQFF,TGCGCCAGCAGCCAAGATAAGTCGGGGTCCTACAACAATGAGCAGTTCTTC
.,TRBV12-2,.,TRBJ2-5,CASRLEGEETQYF,TGTGCAAGTCGCTTAGAAGGAGAAGAGACCCAGTACTTC
.,TRBV9,.,TRBJ1-1,CASSPQVTNTEAFF,TGTGCCAGCAGCCCCCAGGTTACGAACACTGAAGCTTTCTTT
.,TRBV30,.,TRBJ1-5,CAWSGWGDWRQPQHF,TGTGCCTGGAGCGGATGGGGGGATTGGAGACAGCCCCAGCATTTT
.,TRBV28,.,TRBJ2-1,CASSLAEDYNEQFF,TGTGCCAGCTCCCTAGCAGAAGATTACAATGAGCAGTTCTTC
TRBD1,TRBV29-1,.,TRBJ1-1,CSVASQGAYTEAFF,TGCAGCGTTGCTTCCCAGGGGGCATACACTGAAGCTTTCTTT
.,TRBV24-1,.,TRBJ1-2,CATRDSANYGYTF,TGTGCCACCAGAGACAGCGCTAACTATGGCTACACCTTC
.,TRBV27,.,TRBJ1-1,CASSERSSNTEAFF,TGTGCCAGCAGCGAGAGATCCTCGAACACTGAAGCTTTCTTT
TRBD1,TRBV6-5,.,TRBJ2-2,CASSYSTGLETGELFF,TGTGCCAGCAGTTATTCGACAGGGCTAGAGACCGGGGAGCTGTTTTTT
TRBD1,TRBV28,.,TRBJ2-3,CASSLGDSRSTDTQYF,TGTGCCAGCAGTCTGGGGGACAGCCGTAGCACAGATACGCAGTATTTT
TRBD1,TRBV5-4,.,TRBJ1-4,CASSLVPGGEKLFF,TGTGCCAGCAGCTTGGTCCCAGGGGGTGAAAAACTGTTTTTT
TRBD1,TRBV15,.,TRBJ2-3,CATSGTGDTDTQYF,TGTGCCACCTCCGGGACAGGGGACACAGATACGCAGTATTTT
.,TRBV4-3,.,TRBJ2-3,CASSQTRRGRTDTQYF,TGCGCCAGCAGTCAAACTCGTAGAGGCCGGACAGATACGCAGTATTTT
TRBD1,TRBV6-5,.,TRBJ1-4,CASSLTGDNEKLFF,TGTGCCAGCAGTCTGACAGGGGATAATGAAAAACTGTTTTTT
TRBD2,TRBV6-1,.,TRBJ2-3,CASSERTSGARVDTQYF,TGTGCCAGCAGTGAACGGACTAGCGGCGCACGTGTAGATACGCAGTATTTT
TRBD1,TRBV27,.,TRBJ2-5,CASSQGQGYGPQYF,TGTGCCAGCAGTCAGGGACAGGGATATGGGCCCCAGTACTTC
TRBD2,TRBV5-1,once,TRBJ2-3,CASSDSGPRTDTQYF,TGCGCCAGCTCCGATAGCGGGCCACGCACAGATACGCAGTATTTT
.,TRBV2,.,TRBJ2-2,CASRAAGELTGELFF,TGTGCCAGCAGGGCCGCAGGGGAGCTCACCGGGGAGCTGTTTTTT
TRBD1,TRBV12-5,.,TRBJ1-1,CASGLVIVKGATEAFF,TGTGCTAGTGGTTTGGTAATCGTCAAGGGGGCCACTGAAGCTTTCTTT
.,TRBV12-5,.,TRBJ1-6,CASGLVDSPNSPLHF,TGTGCTAGTGGTTTGGTAGATAGTCCGAATTCACCCCTCCACTTT
.,TRBV5-4,.,TRBJ2-5,CASSPRGGPQETQYF,TGTGCCAGCAGTCCTCGAGGGGGACCCCAAGAGACCCAGTACTTC
TRBD1,TRBV6-5,once,TRBJ2-7,CASSYDRGSYEQYF,TGTGCCAGCAGTTATGACAGGGGCTCCTACGAGCAGTACTTC
.,TRBV11-2,.,TRBJ2-7,CASSLEGAGRGSYEQYF,TGTGCCAGCAGCTTAGAGGGGGCAGGGCGAGGCTCCTACGAGCAGTACTTC
.,TRBV11-3,.,TRBJ2-7,CASSPDTLTHEQYF,TGTGCCAGCAGCCCGGACACCCTCACGCACGAGCAGTACTTC
.,TRBV30,once,TRBJ2-6,CATISGANVLTF,TGTGCCACAATCTCTGGGGCCAACGTCCTGACTTTC
.,TRBV7-2,.,TRBJ1-6,CASSSQGSPLHF,TGTGCCAGCAGCTCGCAGGGTTCACCCCTCCACTTT